A single sample gave rise to the 11 T cell receptor beta chains below, sequenced in a study of shared clonotypes between healthy human individuals. Generated by immunoSEQ multiplex PCR, the TCRdb table keeps only in-frame clones and is missing some. The sample has roughly 810,000 clones, about 96% seen once. Only CD45RO-negative cells positively selected for CCR7 counted as naive CD8 cells, so terminally differentiated effector memory CD45RA+ cells were excluded. The sequenced sample was naive CD8+ T cells sorted from blood. These receptors came from a young man in good health.

The rearrangement joins TRBV14 to TRBJ1-5; D call uncertain. Trimming cost V 6 bases and J 9 bases, with 3 bases left between them. CDR1 is SGHDN, CDR2 FVKESK, per germline. CDR3 length: 9 residues. This CDR3 reads CASRGPQHF. The CDR3 DNA is TGTGCCAGCAGAGGGCCCCAGCATTTT.

The chain combines TRBV5-4 with TRBJ1-2; a weak D match, TRBD1 (5 bases). Between the trimmed V and J ends, which lost 4 bases and 4 bases, there was a span of 14 bases. The CDR3 covers 14 residues. In germline, CDR1 is SGHNT, CDR2 YYREEE (reference sequence). CDR3 protein: CASSVGTGLYGYTF. As DNA, the CDR3 is TGTGCCAGCAGCGTCGGAACAGGACTCTATGGCTACACCTTC.

This chain connects TRBV27 to TRBJ1-5, with 8 positions matching TRBD1. This CDR3 spans 14 amino acids. The ends lost 5 bases at V and 7 bases at J; junction bases unmatched: 7. The V gene's germline CDR1 is MNHEY and CDR2 SMNVEV (reference sequence). CDR3 sequence reads: CASSLYRGDQPQHF. The CDR3 nucleotides read TGTGCCAGCAGTCTTTACAGGGGGGACCAGCCCCAGCATTTT.

With regard to this clone: Other DNA variants within this sample encode the same CDR3. V is TRBV27 and J is TRBJ2-7; D gene uncertain. The CDR3 totals 13 residues. Trimming removed 2 bases at V and 0 bases at J, with 5 bases between. CDR1 is MNHEY, CDR2 SMNVEV, per germline (reference sequence). The CDR3 DNA reads TGTGCCAGCAGTTTACAGAGCTCCTACGAGCAGTACTTC. It codes for CASSLQSSYEQYF.

The V and J genes are TRBV29-1 and TRBJ2-3, with D perhaps TRBD1 (6 bases). The CDR3 is 16 residues long. The germline gives CDR1 SQVTM, CDR2 ANQGSEA. With 1 base removed from V and 7 bases from J, the gap between germline ends came to 21 bases. The CDR3 DNA reads as TGCAGCGTTGAAGGGACAGACCCCGACAGCACCTATACGCAGTATTTT. This encodes CSVEGTDPDSTYTQYF.

The gene calls are TRBV7-8 and TRBJ2-1, with a possible D match to TRBD2 (5 bases). Trimming shortened V by 1 base and J by 0 bases, and 13 bases separated the two germline ends. CDR3 length equals 17 residues. Germline lookup yields CDR1 SGHVS and CDR2 FQNEAQ. This CDR3 is CASSLGSGISSYNEQFF. The DNA for the CDR3 is TGTGCCAGCAGCTTAGGTTCCGGGATTAGCTCCTACAATGAGCAGTTCTTC.

The J gene is TRBJ2-7, the V gene TRBV27; D might be TRBD1 (6 bases). This CDR3 contains 14 residues. Germline CDR1 MNHEY, CDR2 SMNVEV (reference sequence). Trimming took 2 bases from V and 5 from J, leaving 13 bases between them. The chain's CDR3 is CASSLPGALHEQYF. The DNA for the CDR3 is TGTGCCAGCAGTTTACCAGGGGCCCTCCACGAGCAGTACTTC.

The V gene is TRBV27, the J gene TRBJ2-5; 7 bases match TRBD2. CDR3 length equals 15 residues. Trimming removed 4 bases from V and 2 bases from J; junction bases left unmatched: 7. Germline V CDR1 and CDR2: MNHEY, SMNVEV (reference sequence). CDR3 region: CASSSLAGPQETQYF. CDR3 in DNA: TGTGCCAGCAGTTCGTTAGCGGGCCCTCAAGAGACCCAGTACTTC.

The V gene is TRBV7-9, the J gene TRBJ2-2; 13 bases fit TRBD2. V dropped 4 bases and J dropped 4; count of bases not matched to a gene: 12. Germline V gene sequence: CDR1 SEHNR, CDR2 FQNEAQ (reference sequence). This CDR3 has 19 amino acids. CDR3 sequence (DNA): TGTGCCAGCAGCTCCGACAGGGGGACTAGCGGGGTCGTCACCGGGGAGCTGTTTTTT. Its translation is CASSSDRGTSGVVTGELFF.

The sample holds one count of this clone. The chain carries TRBV7-8 and TRBJ1-2; D may be TRBD1 (5 bases). The CDR3 totals 16 residues. Trimming left V 5 bases short and J 7 bases short, with 23 bases between. Germline V gene lookup returns CDR1 SGHVS and CDR2 FQNEAQ. The DNA for the CDR3 is TGTGCCAGCAGCACTAATCAGGGTGGGACTAGGGTTGGCTACACCTTC. It encodes CASSTNQGGTRVGYTF.

On this clone: A junction end diverges from the germline sequence, so it may reflect a read error. The chain couples TRBV11-3 to TRBJ2-7, with D unclear. Germline V lookup: CDR1 SGHNT, CDR2 YENEEA. This CDR3 spans 10 amino acids. CDR3 region: CASSLRRVNF. CDR3 nucleotides: TGTGCCAGCAGCTTACGTCGCGTCAACTTC.